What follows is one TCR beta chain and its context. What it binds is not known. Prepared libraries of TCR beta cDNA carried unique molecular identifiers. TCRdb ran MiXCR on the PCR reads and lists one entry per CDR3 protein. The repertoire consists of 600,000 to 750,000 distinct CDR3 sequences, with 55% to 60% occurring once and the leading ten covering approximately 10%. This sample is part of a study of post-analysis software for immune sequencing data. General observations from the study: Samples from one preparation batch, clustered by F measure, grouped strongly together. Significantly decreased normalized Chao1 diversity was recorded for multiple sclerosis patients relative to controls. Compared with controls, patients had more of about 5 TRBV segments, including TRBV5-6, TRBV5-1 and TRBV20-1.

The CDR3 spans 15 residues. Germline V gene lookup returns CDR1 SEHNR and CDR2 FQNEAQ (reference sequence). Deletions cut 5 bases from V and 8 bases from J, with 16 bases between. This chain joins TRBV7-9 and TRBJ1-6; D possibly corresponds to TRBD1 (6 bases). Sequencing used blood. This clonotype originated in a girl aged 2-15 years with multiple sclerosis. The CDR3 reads CASSDGQRWDSPLHF. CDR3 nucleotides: TGTGCCAGCAGCGACGGACAGAGGTGGGATTCACCCCTCCACTTT.